This T cell receptor beta chain was captured in a study of OX40 agonist ivuxolimab in advanced cancers. Study background: At roughly 83% male, the cohort had a mean age of about 55 years, ranging from roughly 20 to 90. The study, taken as a whole, reports: In general, CD8+ T cells held more expanded clones than CD4+ did, on average. At doses 0.1 to 3.0 mg/kg, CD4+ and CD8+ clones expanded.

Profiling relied on immunoSEQ multiplex PCR, and the TCRdb table lists in-frame clones only, not all of them. The repertoire has approximately 73,000 clones, about 90% of them found once; the top ten carry 1.3%. Trimming cost V 0 bases and J 7 bases, with 7 bases left between them. In germline, CDR1 is WNHNN, CDR2 SYGVQD (reference sequence). The CDR3 has 13 amino acids. About this clone itself: Its antigen remains unidentified.

Patients were ruled out by autoimmune disease history or systemic immunosuppression. This chain joins TRBV10-1 and TRBJ1-5; a possible D gene is TRBD1 (5 bases). The clonotype comes from an adult with an advanced solid tumor such as melanoma, head and neck, liver or kidney cancer. Source: CD4+ or CD8+ T cells sorted from blood, taken in a trial of the OX40 agonist ivuxolimab. The CDR3 is CASSESRDQPQHF. The DNA of the CDR3 is TGCGCCAGCAGTGAGTCTAGGGACCAGCCCCAGCATTTT.